The 28 T cell receptor beta chains below come from one sample, sequenced in a study of CD8+ T cells in alopecia areata. It was cDNA, reverse transcribed from extracted RNA, that served as the sequencing template. Here immunoSEQ multiplex PCR was the method, and the copy in TCRdb shows in-frame clones only, minus some. In the table there are about 110,000 clones, 59% of which are singletons. The sample consisted of CD8+ T cells sorted from blood. These receptor sequences come from a human donor in good health.

This rearrangement joins TRBV25-1 to TRBJ2-5; D ambiguous. The CDR3 covers 13 residues. Deletions cut 2 bases from V and 9 bases from J, with 13 bases between. The germline V gene encodes CDR1 MGHDK and CDR2 SYGVNS. The CDR3 loop is CASSERQELAQYF. In DNA, the CDR3 is TGTGCCAGCAGTGAACGCCAGGAATTGGCCCAGTACTTC.

The chain carries TRBV6-5 and TRBJ2-1; D call uncertain. The CDR3 runs to 13 residues. In germline, CDR1 is MNHEY, CDR2 SVGAGI. With 6 bases removed from V and 6 bases from J, the gap between germline ends came to 12 bases. CDR3 nucleotide sequence: TGTGCCAGCAGCCCCGAAGGAGCCAATGAGCAGTTCTTC. Translated, it gives CASSPEGANEQFF.

The rearrangement uses TRBV28 and TRBJ1-1; D is uncertain. The V end lost 3 bases, the J end lost 1 base, and 6 bases lay between the germline ends. The CDR3 is 13 residues long. CDR1 is MDHEN, CDR2 SYDVKM, per germline. The CDR3 region is CASSLGWNTEAFF. The CDR3 nucleotides read TGTGCCAGCAGTTTGGGTTGGAACACTGAAGCTTTCTTT.

The rearrangement uses TRBV11-2 and TRBJ1-3; the D is unclear. V was shortened by 7 bases and J by 4 bases, with 17 bases between the two germline ends. The germline CDR1 and CDR2 sequences are SGHAT and FQNNGV. The CDR3 sequence is 15 residues long. Written as DNA, the CDR3 is TGTGCCAGCACCCACTCCTGGGGAACAGGAAACACCATATATTTT. This encodes CASTHSWGTGNTIYF.

The V and J genes are TRBV11-2 and TRBJ2-5; the match to TRBD1 covers 8 bases. CDR1 is SGHAT and CDR2 is FQNNGV in the germline V gene. The CDR3 has 16 amino acids. V shed 3 bases and J 0 bases; nucleotides not matched to a gene: 6. The CDR3 bases are TGTGCCAGCAGCTTTACCGACAGGGGCTACCAAGAGACCCAGTACTTC. It codes for CASSFTDRGYQETQYF.

This clone came up a few times. V usage is TRBV25-1 and J usage is TRBJ2-3; 9 bases agree with TRBD2. The CDR3 is 17 amino acids. Germline loops: CDR1 MGHDK, CDR2 SYGVNS. J gave up 0 bases and V 9 bases, and 13 bases lay outside the gene matches. The CDR3 protein is CAREERGARASTDTQYF. CDR3 DNA: TGTGCCAGGGAGGAGCGGGGGGCCCGTGCTAGCACAGATACGCAGTATTTT.

This clone was seen more than once but under ten times. V gene TRBV11-2 combines with J gene TRBJ1-1; weak D call: TRBD1 (5 bases). Germline-derived CDR1 and CDR2 are SGHAT and FQNNGV. This CDR3 spans 15 amino acids. Deletions cut 1 base from V and 5 bases from J, with 14 bases between. This CDR3 reads CASSLGLREGTEAFF. The CDR3 DNA is TGTGCCAGCAGCTTAGGTCTCAGGGAAGGGACTGAAGCTTTCTTT. The full variable domain, rest sourced from reference TRBV11-2 and TRBJ1-1, is EAGVAQSPRYKIIEKRQSVAFWCNPISGHATLYWYQQILGQGPKLLIQFQNNGVVDDSQLPKDRFSAERLKGVDSTLKIQPAKLEDSAVYLCASSLGLREGTEAFFGQGTRLTVV.

A few counts support this clone. The chain couples TRBV6-4 to TRBJ2-2; 7 bases are a match to TRBD1. Per the germline V gene, CDR1 is MRHNA and CDR2 is SNTAGT. J gave up 5 bases and V 5 bases, and 5 bases lay outside the gene matches. This CDR3 comprises 14 residues. The CDR3 DNA reads TGTGCCAGCAGTATTGGGACAGAAACCGGGGAGCTGTTTTTT. This encodes CASSIGTETGELFF.

V and J are TRBV11-1 and TRBJ2-7; possibly TRBD2 for D (6 bases). Trimming took 4 bases from V and 0 from J, leaving 16 bases between them. CDR1 is SGHAT, CDR2 FQDESV, per germline (reference sequence). There are 16 residues in the CDR3. The CDR3 reads CASSSHRGLGSYEQYF. The CDR3 DNA is TGTGCCAGCAGCTCCCATCGGGGGTTGGGCTCCTACGAGCAGTACTTC.

In its sample, this clone was seen once. V usage is TRBV11-2 and J usage is TRBJ1-1; the D is unclear. The CDR3 is 12 residues long. V lost 4 bases to trimming and J lost 1 base, with 4 bases between them. The germline CDR1 and CDR2 sequences are SGHAT and FQNNGV. CDR3 sequence reads: CASSYGNTEAFF. The CDR3 nucleotides are TGTGCCAGCAGCTACGGGAACACTGAAGCTTTCTTT. Based on the CDR3 plus reference TRBV11-2 and TRBJ1-1, the full variable domain is EAGVAQSPRYKIIEKRQSVAFWCNPISGHATLYWYQQILGQGPKLLIQFQNNGVVDDSQLPKDRFSAERLKGVDSTLKIQPAKLEDSAVYLCASSYGNTEAFFGQGTRLTVV.

The chain is built from TRBV18 and TRBJ2-3, with 10 nucleotides matching TRBD2. This CDR3 is 17 amino acids long. V shed 2 bases, J shed 4 bases, and the junction held 9 bases outside the gene matches. Germline V gene data show CDR1 as KGHSH and CDR2 as LQKENI. CDR3 region: CASSPNAAGGLPDTQYF. The CDR3, as DNA: TGTGCCAGCTCACCAAACGCAGCGGGGGGGCTGCCAGATACGCAGTATTTT.

Details on this clone: Other DNA sequences in this sample translate to the same CDR3. V is TRBV5-6 and J is TRBJ2-7; unclear D gene. V was cut by 0 bases and J by 4 bases, with 5 bases left in between. The germline V gene has CDR1 SGHDT and CDR2 YYEEEE. The CDR3 consists of 12 residues. The CDR3 region has the DNA TGTGCCAGCAGCTTGGGGACGTACGAGCAGTACTTC. Translating gives CASSLGTYEQYF.

This sequence joins TRBV28 and TRBJ2-5, with TRBD1 identical over 11 bases. This CDR3 spans 14 amino acids. Germline V gene data show CDR1 as MDHEN and CDR2 as SYDVKM. Germline trimming cut 4 bases from V and 4 bases from J; bases unmatched to any gene: 2. The CDR3 bases are TGTGCCAGCAGTTGGACAGGGGGCACAGAGACCCAGTACTTC. It translates to CASSWTGGTETQYF.

The chain joins TRBV5-1 to TRBJ2-7; a weak D match, TRBD1 (6 bases). Trimming removed 0 bases from V and 2 bases from J, with 18 bases in between. Germline-derived CDR1 and CDR2 are SGHRS and YFSETQ. The CDR3 has 17 residues. Here the CDR3 DNA reads TGCGCCAGCAGCTTGGTCGGTAGGGCCAGGGGACCCTACGAGCAGTACTTC. Protein: CASSLVGRARGPYEQYF.

This clone showed up just once. V is TRBV4-2 and J is TRBJ1-5; a possible D gene is TRBD1 (6 bases). The length of the CDR3 is 16 residues. CDR1 LGHNA and CDR2 YNFKEQ come from the germline V gene. Between the trimmed V and J ends, which lost 4 bases and 2 bases, there was a span of 15 bases. CDR3 coding DNA: TGTGCCAGCAGCCTTTTGCGACAGGATGGCAATCAGCCCCAGCATTTT. Its protein product is CASSLLRQDGNQPQHF.

This clone has more than one count but fewer than ten. The chain links TRBV11-2 to TRBJ1-6; D not certain. From germline, CDR1 is SGHAT and CDR2 FQNNGV. This CDR3 has 16 amino acids. V dropped 5 bases and J dropped 7 bases, with 18 bases sitting between them. The CDR3 loop reads CASSLEKAVENSPLHF. The CDR3 DNA reads as TGTGCCAGCAGCCTCGAAAAGGCAGTAGAGAATTCACCCCTCCACTTT.

CDR3 coding DNA: TGCGCCAGCAGCCAAGAAAGGGATCAGCCCCAGCATTTT. Amino acid sequence: CASSQERDQPQHF. The V gene is TRBV4-1, the J gene TRBJ1-5; no clear D gene. V gave up 0 bases and J gave up 5 bases, with 5 bases separating them. The CDR3 length is 13 residues. Germline values: CDR1 MGHRA, CDR2 YSYEKL.

This rearrangement joins TRBV5-4 to TRBJ2-1; 10 bases are shared with TRBD1. Germline values: CDR1 SGHNT, CDR2 YYREEE (reference sequence). This CDR3 comprises 16 residues. V lost 3 bases to trimming and J lost 6 bases; unmatched junction nucleotides: 9. The CDR3 is CASSSWTGGLRNEQFF. The CDR3 DNA follows: TGTGCCAGCAGCTCCTGGACAGGGGGACTACGCAATGAGCAGTTCTTC.

The chain is built from TRBV2 and TRBJ2-2; TRBD1 aligns across 11 bases. This CDR3 region has 14 residues. J was trimmed by 4 bases and V by 7 bases; bases with no gene match: 2. CDR1 and CDR2 (germline): SNHLY, FYNNEI. The chain's CDR3 is CASTGTGGTGELFF. CDR3 in DNA: TGTGCCAGCACCGGGACAGGGGGCACCGGGGAGCTGTTTTTT.

This chain joins TRBV7-6 and TRBJ1-1, with 10 nucleotides matching TRBD1. The CDR3 length is 15 residues. V gave up 5 bases and J gave up 10 bases; unmatched junction bases: 13. CDR1 and CDR2 (germline): SGHVS, FNYEAQ. The DNA of the CDR3 is TGTGCCAGCAGCCCAACCCGACAGGGGGCCCGCCTAGCTTTCTTT. Protein: CASSPTRQGARLAFF.

In DNA, the CDR3 is TGCAGCGTGGAGATAGCGGGGGGGTCTGTTGAGCAGTTCTTC. Protein sequence: CSVEIAGGSVEQFF. The chain has TRBV29-1 and TRBJ2-1; 11 bases map to TRBD2. The ends lost 6 bases at V and 9 bases at J; junction bases unmatched: 10. The CDR3 sequence is 14 residues long. CDR1 and CDR2 from the germline V gene are SQVTM and ANQGSEA.

V and J are TRBV29-1 and TRBJ2-7, with 7 positions matching TRBD1. The CDR3 runs to 14 residues. Germline trimming cut 6 bases from V and 2 bases from J; bases unmatched to any gene: 10. In germline, CDR1 is SQVTM, CDR2 ANQGSEA. Here the CDR3 DNA reads TGCAGCGTACCCACAGGGGAAAAGGCCTACGAGCAGTACTTC. Translation: CSVPTGEKAYEQYF.

The rearrangement joins TRBV27 to TRBJ2-1; no clear D gene. The CDR3 totals 13 residues. V was clipped by 2 bases and J by 5 bases, with 7 bases between them. From germline, CDR1 is MNHEY and CDR2 SMNVEV (reference sequence). The CDR3, as DNA: TGTGCCAGCAGTTTAGGGCTTAACAATGAGCAGTTCTTC. Protein: CASSLGLNNEQFF.

There are a few counts of this clone. This chain connects TRBV27 to TRBJ2-1; 9 bases fit TRBD1. This CDR3 region has 17 residues. Germline V lookup: CDR1 MNHEY, CDR2 SMNVEV (reference sequence). V dropped 8 bases and J dropped 5; count of bases not matched to a gene: 16. The CDR3 nucleotides read TGTGCCAGCTGGCTTACCTCCGGGACAGGGTTGAACAATGAGCAGTTCTTC. Translating it yields CASWLTSGTGLNNEQFF.

Ten or more counts support this clone. V usage is TRBV5-4 and J usage is TRBJ1-3, with D tentatively TRBD1 (6 bases). This CDR3 has 17 residues. Deletions cut 2 bases from V and 4 bases from J, with 19 bases between. Germline CDR1 is SGHNT and CDR2 is YYREEE (reference sequence). In DNA, the CDR3 is TGTGCCAGCAGCTTAACCACATCCAGGGGATACGGAAACACCATATATTTT. Residues: CASSLTTSRGYGNTIYF.

This clone has just one count. The rearrangement uses TRBV10-3 and TRBJ1-2; D is undetermined. CDR1 ENHRY and CDR2 SYGVKD come from the germline V gene. V lost 0 bases, J lost 4 bases, and 12 bases lay in between. CDR3 size: 15 residues. This CDR3 is CAISESERVVYGYTF. In DNA form, the CDR3 reads TGTGCCATCAGTGAGTCCGAGCGGGTAGTCTATGGCTACACCTTC.

As DNA, the CDR3 is TGTGCCAGCAGCCAAGCAGGGCCGACTAATGAAAAACTGTTTTTT. It translates to CASSQAGPTNEKLFF. The chain carries TRBV4-2 and TRBJ1-4; D might be TRBD1 (5 bases). Trimming removed 1 base from V and 2 bases from J, with 8 bases in between. From germline, CDR1 is LGHNA and CDR2 YNFKEQ. The CDR3 sequence is 15 residues long.

There are a few counts of this clone. The V gene is TRBV4-1, the J gene TRBJ2-5; 10 bases map to TRBD2. CDR1 and CDR2 (germline): MGHRA, YSYEKL. The V and J ends lost 0 bases and 2 bases, in that order; junction bases with no gene match: 12. The CDR3 consists of 19 residues. For the CDR3, the DNA is TGCGCCAGCAGCCAAGAAAGCGGGGGGGGTGCCCCTAAACAAGAGACCCAGTACTTC. Its protein product is CASSQESGGGAPKQETQYF.